Sequencing of this T cell receptor beta chain was carried out in a study of blood T cell repertoires in COVID-19. Study context: From the United States, Italy and Spain came samples of acute and convalescent COVID-19. From T cells, B-cell-depleted T cells, or PBMCs came the material, which was cDNA or gDNA.

The V gene lost 1 base and the J gene lost 0 bases, with 16 bases spanning the gap. The CDR3 consists of 18 residues. The germline gives CDR1 MNHEY, CDR2 SVGEGT. Original processing methods: Estimates of nucleated cell counts were drawn from the amplification of reference gene primers. TCRdb's copy holds only in-frame clones and misses some; the assay was immunoSEQ multiplex PCR. Clonal size and the V and J genes are those of that table, whereas D and trimming came from the DNA. The profile covers over 300,000 clones, with around 90% appearing a single time and around 7% taken by the ten largest. Sequencing used peripheral blood. This rearrangement joins TRBV6-2 or TRBV6-3 to TRBJ1-5; D not resolved. The origin of this receptor is a man aged 18 to 30 with active or convalescent COVID-19. The CDR3 loop is CASSYLSLTDYSNQPQHF. Here the CDR3 DNA reads TGTGCCAGCAGTTACTTATCTTTGACGGACTATAGCAATCAGCCCCAGCATTTT.